This T cell receptor (beta chain) was obtained from a study of blood T cell repertoires in COVID-19. Clones were sequenced by immunoSEQ multiplex PCR, and TCRdb holds only the in-frame ones, with some missing. The sample carries approximately 340,000 clones, approximately 90% recorded once. The CDR3 sequence is 14 residues long. While infection was still active, Seattle patients were enrolled and then followed longitudinally. The sample comprised peripheral blood. The chain links TRBV21-1 to TRBJ2-5; the D segment call TRBD1 is taken from the table without a DNA check. TRBV21-1 is a pseudogene. The TCR was taken from a man aged 25 to 40 with COVID-19, enrolled during active disease. The CDR3 region has the DNA TGTGCCAGCAGCAAAGCACAGGGGAAAGAGACCCAGTACTTC. This encodes CASSKAQGKETQYF.